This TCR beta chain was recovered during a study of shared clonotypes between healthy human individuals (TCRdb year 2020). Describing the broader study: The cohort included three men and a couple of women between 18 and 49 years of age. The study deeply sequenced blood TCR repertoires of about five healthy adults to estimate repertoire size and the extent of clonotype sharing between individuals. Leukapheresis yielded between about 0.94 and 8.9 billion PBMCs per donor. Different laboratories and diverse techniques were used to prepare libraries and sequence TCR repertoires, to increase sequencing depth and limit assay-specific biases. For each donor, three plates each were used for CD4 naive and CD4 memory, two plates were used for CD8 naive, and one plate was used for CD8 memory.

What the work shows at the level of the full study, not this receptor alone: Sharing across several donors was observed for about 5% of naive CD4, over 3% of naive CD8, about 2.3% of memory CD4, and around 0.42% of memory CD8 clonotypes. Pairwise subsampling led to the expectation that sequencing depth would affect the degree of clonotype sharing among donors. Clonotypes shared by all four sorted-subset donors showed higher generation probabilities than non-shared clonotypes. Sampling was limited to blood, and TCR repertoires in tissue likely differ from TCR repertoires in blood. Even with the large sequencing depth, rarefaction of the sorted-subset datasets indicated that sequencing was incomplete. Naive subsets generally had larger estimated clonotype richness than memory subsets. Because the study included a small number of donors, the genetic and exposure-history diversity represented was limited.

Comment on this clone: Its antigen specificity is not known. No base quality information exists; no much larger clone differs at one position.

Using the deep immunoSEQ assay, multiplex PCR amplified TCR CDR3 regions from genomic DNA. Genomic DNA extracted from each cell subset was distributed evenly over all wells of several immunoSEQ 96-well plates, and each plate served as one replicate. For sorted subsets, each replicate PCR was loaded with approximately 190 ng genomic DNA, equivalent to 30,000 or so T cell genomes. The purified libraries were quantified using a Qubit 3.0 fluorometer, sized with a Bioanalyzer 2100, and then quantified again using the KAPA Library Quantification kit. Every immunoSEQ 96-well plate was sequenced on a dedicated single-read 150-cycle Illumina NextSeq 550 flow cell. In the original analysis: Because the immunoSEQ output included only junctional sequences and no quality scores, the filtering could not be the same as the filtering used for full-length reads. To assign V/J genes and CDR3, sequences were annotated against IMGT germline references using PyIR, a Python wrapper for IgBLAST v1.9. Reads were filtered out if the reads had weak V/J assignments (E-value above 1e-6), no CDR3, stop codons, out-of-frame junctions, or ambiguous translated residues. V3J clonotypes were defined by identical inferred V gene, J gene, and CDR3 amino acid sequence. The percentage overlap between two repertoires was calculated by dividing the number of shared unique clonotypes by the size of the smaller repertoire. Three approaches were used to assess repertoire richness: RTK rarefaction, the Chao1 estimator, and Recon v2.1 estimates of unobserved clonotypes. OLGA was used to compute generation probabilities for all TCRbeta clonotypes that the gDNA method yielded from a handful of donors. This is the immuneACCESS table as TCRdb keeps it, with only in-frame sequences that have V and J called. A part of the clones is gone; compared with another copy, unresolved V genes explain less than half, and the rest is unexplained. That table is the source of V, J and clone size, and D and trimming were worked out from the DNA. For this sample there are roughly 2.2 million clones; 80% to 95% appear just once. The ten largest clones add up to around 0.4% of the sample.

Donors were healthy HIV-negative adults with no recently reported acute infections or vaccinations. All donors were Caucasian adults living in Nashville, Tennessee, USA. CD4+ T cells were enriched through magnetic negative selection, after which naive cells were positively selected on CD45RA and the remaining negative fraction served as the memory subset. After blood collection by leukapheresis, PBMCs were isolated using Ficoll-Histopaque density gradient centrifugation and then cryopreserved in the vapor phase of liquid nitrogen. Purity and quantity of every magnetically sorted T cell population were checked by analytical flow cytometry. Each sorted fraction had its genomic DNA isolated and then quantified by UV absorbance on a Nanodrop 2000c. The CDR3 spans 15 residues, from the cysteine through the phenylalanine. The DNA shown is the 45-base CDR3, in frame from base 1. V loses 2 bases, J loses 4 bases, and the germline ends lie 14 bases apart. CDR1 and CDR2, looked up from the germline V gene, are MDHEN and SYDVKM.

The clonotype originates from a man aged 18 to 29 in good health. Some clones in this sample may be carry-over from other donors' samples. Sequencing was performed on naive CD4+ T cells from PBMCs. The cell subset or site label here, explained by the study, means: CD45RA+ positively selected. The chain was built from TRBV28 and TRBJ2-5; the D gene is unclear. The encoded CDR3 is CASSLGGLRSETQYF. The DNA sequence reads TGTGCCAGCAGTTTAGGTGGGCTAAGGTCAGAGACCCAGTACTTC. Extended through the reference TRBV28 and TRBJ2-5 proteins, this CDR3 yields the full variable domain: DVKVTQSSRYLVKRTGEKVFLECVQDMDHENMFWYRQDPGLGLRLIYFSYDVKMKEKGDIPEGYSVSREKKERFSLILESASTNQTSMYLCASSLGGLRSETQYFGPGTRLLVL.